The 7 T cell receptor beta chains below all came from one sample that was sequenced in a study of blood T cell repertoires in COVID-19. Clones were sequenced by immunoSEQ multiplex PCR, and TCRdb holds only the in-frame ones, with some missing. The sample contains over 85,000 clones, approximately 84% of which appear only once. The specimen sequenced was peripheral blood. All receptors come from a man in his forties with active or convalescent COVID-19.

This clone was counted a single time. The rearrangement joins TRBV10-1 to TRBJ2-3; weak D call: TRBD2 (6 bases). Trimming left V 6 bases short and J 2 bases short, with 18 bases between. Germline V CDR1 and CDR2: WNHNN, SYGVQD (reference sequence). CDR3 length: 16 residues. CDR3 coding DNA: TGCGCCAGCAGCGACCGTCGGGTAGCGGACACAGATACGCAGTATTTT. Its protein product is CASSDRRVADTDTQYF.

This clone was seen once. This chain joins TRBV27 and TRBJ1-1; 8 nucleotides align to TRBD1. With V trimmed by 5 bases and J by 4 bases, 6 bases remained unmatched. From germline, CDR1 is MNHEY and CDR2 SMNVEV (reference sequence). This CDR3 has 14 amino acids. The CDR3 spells CASSAQTGGTEAFF. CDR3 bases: TGTGCCAGCAGTGCCCAAACAGGGGGCACTGAAGCTTTCTTT.

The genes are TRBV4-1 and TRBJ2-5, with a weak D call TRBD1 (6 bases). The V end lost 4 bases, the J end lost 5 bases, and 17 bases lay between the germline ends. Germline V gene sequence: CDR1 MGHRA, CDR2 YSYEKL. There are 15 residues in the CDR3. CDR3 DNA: TGCGCCAGCAGCCTCGCAGAACAGGGCCGGGAGACCCAGTACTTC. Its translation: CASSLAEQGRETQYF.

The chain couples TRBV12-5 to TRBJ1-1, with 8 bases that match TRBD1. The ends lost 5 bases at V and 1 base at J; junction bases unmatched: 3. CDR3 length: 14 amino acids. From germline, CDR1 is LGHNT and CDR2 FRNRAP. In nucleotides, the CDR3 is TGTGCTAGTGGTCAGGGGGCGCGGAACACTGAAGCTTTCTTT. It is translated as CASGQGARNTEAFF.

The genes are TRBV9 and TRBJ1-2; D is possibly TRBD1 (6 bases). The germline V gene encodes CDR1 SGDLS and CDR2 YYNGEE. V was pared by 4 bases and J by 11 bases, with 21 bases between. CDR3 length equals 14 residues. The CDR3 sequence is CASSSQDRRVLYTF. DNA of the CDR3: TGTGCCAGCAGCTCACAGGACAGACGAGTGTTGTACACCTTC.

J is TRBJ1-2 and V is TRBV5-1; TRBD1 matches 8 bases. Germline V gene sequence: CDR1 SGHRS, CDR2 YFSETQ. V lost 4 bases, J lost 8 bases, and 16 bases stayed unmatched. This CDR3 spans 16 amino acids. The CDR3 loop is CASSPGGQEPLGGYTF. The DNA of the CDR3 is TGCGCCAGCAGCCCAGGGGGACAGGAGCCTCTCGGGGGCTACACCTTC.

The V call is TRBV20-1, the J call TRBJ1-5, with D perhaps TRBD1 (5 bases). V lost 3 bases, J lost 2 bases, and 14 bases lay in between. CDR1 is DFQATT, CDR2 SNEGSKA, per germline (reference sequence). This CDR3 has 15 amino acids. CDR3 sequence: CSASGWGGGNQPQHF. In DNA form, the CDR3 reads TGCAGTGCTAGTGGCTGGGGCGGGGGCAATCAGCCCCAGCATTTT.